Below, 16 T cell receptor beta chains from the same sample are listed, as sequenced in a study of blood T cells in healthy people across ages. A second PCR of roughly 6 to 12 cycles used a sample-barcoded 5' primer and a J-beta primer mix. MiXCR was run by TCRdb on the 5' RACE reads, yielding one entry per CDR3 protein. The sample holds about 1,400,000 distinct CDR3 sequences, around 39% seen once. Sequencing input: blood. Receptors were obtained from a woman under 30 in good health.

The genes are TRBV24-1 and TRBJ2-1; either TRBD1 or TRBD2 may fit D (5 bases each). V gave up 3 bases and J gave up 0 bases, with 17 bases separating them. The CDR3 runs to 18 residues. Germline V gives CDR1 KGHDR, CDR2 SFDVKD. The CDR3 sequence: CATSDATGGRSSYNEQFF. The CDR3 DNA is TGTGCCACCAGTGATGCAACAGGAGGCAGGAGCTCCTACAATGAGCAGTTCTTC.

The chain is built from TRBV30 and TRBJ2-5; D may be TRBD1 or TRBD2 (5 bases each). Trimming removed 4 bases from V and 6 bases from J, with 12 bases in between. CDR3 length: 12 residues. Per germline, CDR1 GTSNPN and CDR2 SVGIG (reference sequence). As DNA, the CDR3 is TGTGCCTGGAACAGCGAGGGGAAGACCCAGTACTTC. This sequence encodes CAWNSEGKTQYF.

V gene TRBV20-1 combines with J gene TRBJ1-2; no definite D call. This CDR3 is built from 12 residues. CDR1 and CDR2 (germline): DFQATT, SNEGSKA (reference sequence). V gave up 3 bases and J gave up 6 bases, with 11 bases separating them. CDR3 sequence: CSARGGLDGYTF. The CDR3 coding sequence is TGCAGTGCTAGGGGCGGGCTCGATGGCTACACCTTC.

This clonotype was detected once. The chain uses TRBV12-3 or TRBV12-4 and TRBJ2-1; D is uncertain. Trimming cost V 5 bases and J 7 bases, with 21 bases left between them. CDR3 length: 16 amino acids. CDR3 sequence (DNA): TGTGCCAGCAGTCTCTACCGGGTGACCCGCGGTAATGAGCAGTTCTTC. This encodes CASSLYRVTRGNEQFF.

A few counts support this clonotype. Its ends do not fully match the called genes, so a read error is possible. CDR3 loop: CAGSLAGLSTDTQYF. CDR3 nucleotides: TGTGCCGGCAGCTTAGCCGGGCTTAGCACAGATACGCAGTATTTT. J is TRBJ2-3 and V is TRBV7-2; no firm D call. The CDR3 has 15 amino acids. Germline lookup yields CDR1 SGHTA and CDR2 FQGNSA. Drawing the rest from reference TRBV7-2 and TRBJ2-3, the complete variable domain is GAGVSQSPSNKVTEKGKDVELRCDPISGHTALYWYRQSLGQGLEFLIYFQGNSAPDKSGLPSDRFSAERTGGSVSTLTIQRTQQEDSAVYLCAGSLAGLSTDTQYFGPGTRLTVL.

The J gene is TRBJ1-1, the V gene TRBV9; 7 nucleotides line up with TRBD1. CDR3 length: 15 amino acids. Germline CDR1 and CDR2: SGDLS and YYNGEE. Germline trimming cut 0 bases from V and 2 bases from J; bases unmatched to any gene: 4. Written as DNA, the CDR3 is TGTGCCAGCAGCGTAGGACACAGGGGAAACACTGAAGCTTTCTTT. Translation gives CASSVGHRGNTEAFF.

This clonotype has only one observation. The chain employs TRBV12-5 and TRBJ2-7, with D perhaps TRBD1 (5 bases). Near its end, the DNA agrees better with TRBJ2-5, so the J call may be wrong. CDR1 LGHNT and CDR2 FRNRAP come from the germline V gene. This CDR3 contains 15 residues. CDR3 DNA sequence: TGTGCTAGTGGAACGAACCCAGGGTCGCGGGAGACCCAGTACTTC. Residues: CASGTNPGSRETQYF.

The rearrangement joins TRBV6-1 to TRBJ1-2; 8 positions agree with TRBD1. CDR3 length equals 14 residues. The J segment lost 8 bases and the V segment lost 7 bases, leaving 12 bases of the junction unmatched. Germline V gene data show CDR1 as MNHNS and CDR2 as SASEGT. CDR3 sequence: CASTGTGWAGGYTF. The CDR3 bases are TGTGCCAGCACCGGGACAGGTTGGGCCGGGGGCTACACCTTC.

On this clonotype: The junction differs from germline at one of its ends, possibly a read error. The rearrangement joins TRBV20-1 to TRBJ1-1; D unresolved. Looked up from germline, CDR1 is DFQATT and CDR2 is SNEGSKA (reference sequence). This CDR3 is built from 15 residues. Here the CDR3 DNA reads TGCAGTGCTAGGGCCCGGGAGAACATGAACACTGAAGCTTACTTT. Translating gives CSARARENMNTEAYF.

The chain uses TRBV3-1 and TRBJ2-4, with a tentative D call TRBD2 (6 bases). Between the trimmed V and J ends, which lost 1 base and 13 bases, there was a span of 23 bases. The CDR3 covers 16 residues. Germline V gene sequence: CDR1 LGHDT, CDR2 YNNKEL (reference sequence). The CDR3 DNA is TGTGCCAGCAGCCAAGGGCTTGTTGGTTCGGGAGTGGGGCAGTACTTC. Translation gives CASSQGLVGSGVGQYF.

The chain is built from TRBV20-1 and TRBJ2-3; TRBD2 is a possible D gene (7 bases). V was pared by 2 bases and J by 1 base, with 16 bases between. Germline CDR1 DFQATT, CDR2 SNEGSKA (reference sequence). This CDR3 region has 16 residues. The CDR3 loop is CSARRGRGEGTDTQYF. The DNA of the CDR3 is TGCAGTGCTAGACGTGGGAGGGGGGAAGGCACAGATACGCAGTATTTT.

The V call is TRBV28, the J call TRBJ2-7; D is possibly TRBD2 (5 bases). The J call could be wrong; TRBJ2-5 is a better fit for the DNA end. CDR1 is MDHEN, CDR2 SYDVKM, per germline. There are 19 residues in the CDR3. CDR3 in amino acids: CASSPVSDSSKFGEETQYF. As DNA, the CDR3 is TGTGCCAGCAGTCCCGTATCGGACTCTTCGAAATTCGGGGAGGAGACCCAGTACTTC.

This clonotype was seen a single time. This may stem from a read error, because a much larger clone lies one nucleotide away. This sequence joins TRBV7-2 and TRBJ2-1, with 10 bases lining up with TRBD2. V shed 5 bases and J 6 bases; nucleotides not matched to a gene: 7. Per the germline V gene, CDR1 is SGHTA and CDR2 is FQGNSA. CDR3 size: 15 residues. CDR3 region: CASSAGTSVCNEQFF. CDR3 DNA sequence: TGTGCCAGCAGCGCCGGGACTAGCGTATGCAATGAGCAGTTCTTC.

The chain couples TRBV6-1 to TRBJ2-1, with a weak D call TRBD2 (5 bases). Germline CDR1 is MNHNS and CDR2 is SASEGT. V was pared by 3 bases and J by 8 bases, with 14 bases between. This CDR3 region has 14 residues. The CDR3 loop reads CASSERVESDEQFF. CDR3 bases: TGTGCCAGCAGTGAGAGGGTTGAGTCAGATGAGCAGTTCTTC.

This clonotype was recorded once. This clone may be a read error of a much larger clone one base away. J is TRBJ1-5 and V is TRBV12-3 or TRBV12-4, with TRBD1 as a possible D gene (6 bases). This CDR3 contains 14 residues. For the CDR3, the DNA is TGTGCCAGCATTTTAGCGCAGGGGAGCCAGCCCCAGCATTTT. Amino acids: CASILAQGSQPQHF.

The CDR3 spells CSARDWSNYEQYF. The DNA of the CDR3 is TGCAGTGCTAGAGATTGGAGCAACTACGAGCAGTACTTC. The V call is TRBV20-1, the J call TRBJ2-7; D is undetermined. The CDR3 has 13 residues. V was trimmed by 0 bases and J by 3 bases, leaving 9 bases between them. In germline, CDR1 is DFQATT, CDR2 SNEGSKA (reference sequence).